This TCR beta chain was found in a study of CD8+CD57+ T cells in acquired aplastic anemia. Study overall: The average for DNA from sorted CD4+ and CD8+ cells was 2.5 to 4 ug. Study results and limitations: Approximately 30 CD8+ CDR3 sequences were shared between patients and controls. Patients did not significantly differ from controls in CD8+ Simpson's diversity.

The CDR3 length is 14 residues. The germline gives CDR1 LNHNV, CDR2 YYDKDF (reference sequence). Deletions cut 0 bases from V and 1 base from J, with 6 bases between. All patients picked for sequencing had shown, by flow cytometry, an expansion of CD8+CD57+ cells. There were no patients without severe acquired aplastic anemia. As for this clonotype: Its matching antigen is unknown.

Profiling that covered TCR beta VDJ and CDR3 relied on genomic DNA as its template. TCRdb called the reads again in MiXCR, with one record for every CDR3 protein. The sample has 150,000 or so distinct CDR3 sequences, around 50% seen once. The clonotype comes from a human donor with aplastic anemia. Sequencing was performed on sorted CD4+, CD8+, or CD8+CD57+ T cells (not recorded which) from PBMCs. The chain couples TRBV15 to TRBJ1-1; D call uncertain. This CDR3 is CATSRDPKNTEAFF. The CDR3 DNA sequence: TGTGCCACCAGCAGAGATCCCAAGAACACTGAAGCTTTCTTT. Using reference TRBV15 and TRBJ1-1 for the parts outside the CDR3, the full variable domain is DAMVIQNPRYQVTQFGKPVTLSCSQTLNHNVMYWYQQKSSQAPKLLFHYYDKDFNNEADTPDNFQSRRPNTSFCFLDIRSPGLGDTAMYLCATSRDPKNTEAFFGQGTRLTVV.